The T cell receptor beta chain under discussion was sequenced for a study of blood T cell repertoires in COVID-19. Across the whole study: The samples span acute and convalescent COVID-19 from the United States, Italy and Spain. PBMCs, B-cell-depleted T cells, or T cells were the source of the cDNA or gDNA that made up the material.

This clone occurred a few times. The CDR3 is made up of 14 amino acids. Germline V gene lookup returns CDR1 SQVTM and CDR2 ANQGSEA. Trimming took 6 bases from V and 0 from J, leaving 14 bases between them. The table came from immunoSEQ multiplex PCR; TCRdb's copy has only in-frame clones and leaves some out. The sample has roughly 70,000 clones; roughly 87% are singletons. The source of this sequence is an older man with acute or convalescent COVID-19. Sample: peripheral blood. The genes are TRBV29-1 and TRBJ1-1; D is ambiguous. The chain's CDR3 is CSVLFEFMNTEAFF. The DNA of the CDR3 is TGCAGCGTACTGTTCGAATTTATGAACACTGAAGCTTTCTTT.